This T cell receptor beta chain was recovered during a study of blood T cell repertoires in COVID-19. Whole-study context: Specimens from acute and convalescent COVID-19 originated in the United States, Italy and Spain.

Authors' analysis steps: Reference gene primer amplification yielded estimated nucleated cell counts. Clones were sequenced by immunoSEQ multiplex PCR, and TCRdb holds only the in-frame ones, with some missing. The D gene and trimming were derived from the DNA, and the V and J assignments and clone size from that table. The table shows approximately 150,000 clones, with roughly 85% occurring only once. Living in 24 US areas, the participants were between roughly 18 and 95 years of age. Recovery among Cohort 3 donors was established by two negative PCRs, clearance, or symptom resolution. J lost 5 bases, V lost 2 bases, and 3 bases had no gene match. The V gene's germline CDR1 is GTSNPN and CDR2 SVGIG (reference sequence). This CDR3 contains 13 residues.

Sample: PBMCs or T cells enriched from blood (not recorded which). The TCR comes from a man aged 60 to 69 who had recovered from COVID-19. The chain joins TRBV30 to TRBJ1-2; 9 bases fit TRBD1. Here the CDR3 DNA reads TGTGCCTGGAGTCGACAGGGGGGGTATGGCTACACCTTC. It translates to CAWSRQGGYGYTF.